This TCR beta chain derives from a study of shared clonotypes between healthy human individuals. The table came from immunoSEQ multiplex PCR; TCRdb's copy has only in-frame clones and leaves some out. The sample has some 2.3 million clones; approximately 95% are singletons. The CDR3 sequence is 13 residues long. Germline assignment: CDR1 KGHSH and CDR2 LQKENI. The V end lost 5 bases, the J end lost 1 base, and 8 bases lay between the germline ends. Specimen: naive CD4+ T cells from PBMCs. The subset denotes: CD45RA+ positively selected. The chain is built from TRBV18 and TRBJ1-1, with D possibly TRBD1 on 5 matching bases. The receptor was derived from a man aged 18 to 30 in good health. Some clones in this sample may be carry-over from other donors' samples. The CDR3 DNA reads as TGTGCCAGCTCAGGGGGAGGGAACACTGAAGCTTTCTTT. Encoded protein: CASSGGGNTEAFF.